The text below deals with one T cell receptor (beta chain). The Seattle site enrolled patients during active infection and followed them longitudinally. This record belongs to a study of blood T cell repertoires in COVID-19. The CDR3 extends over 16 amino acids. CDR1 is SGDLS, CDR2 YYNGEE, per germline. Trimming cost V 3 bases and J 0 bases; bases outside gene matches: 6. Sequencing was performed with immunoSEQ multiplex PCR; in TCRdb, only in-frame clones are kept and a portion is missing. Of roughly 250,000 clones listed, 80% to 85% were seen once; the top ten hold about a sixth. The chain recombines TRBV9 with TRBJ1-1, with 9 positions matching TRBD1. The clonotype originates from a person aged 65 to 79 with COVID-19, enrolled during active disease. The specimen was peripheral blood. CDR3: CASSGTGTGMNTEAFF. CDR3 DNA: TGTGCCAGCAGCGGGACCGGGACAGGGATGAACACTGAAGCTTTCTTT.